The 21 T cell receptor beta chains given below trace back to one sample, sequenced in a study of Graves' ophthalmopathy and Graves' hyperthyroidism. The sequenced template was RNA, covering the TCR beta CDR3 region. Scientists carried out first-round RT-PCR using HTBI primers and then a second-round multiplex PCR. MiXCR, applied by TCRdb to the multiplex PCR reads, yields one record per CDR3 protein. The sample lists around 170,000 distinct CDR3 sequences; over 35% were seen once. The specimen was peripheral blood. The receptors originated from a woman aged 40 to 50 with Graves' ophthalmopathy.

This clonotype occurred many times. The chain joins TRBV4-3 to TRBJ2-2; TRBD1 or TRBD2 may be the D gene (5 bases each). Between the trimmed V and J ends, which lost 0 bases and 6 bases, there was a span of 11 bases. The length of the CDR3 is 15 residues. Germline values: CDR1 LGHNA, CDR2 YSLEER. CDR3 residues: CASSQDGTAAGELFF. CDR3 nucleotide sequence: TGCGCCAGCAGCCAAGACGGGACGGCGGCCGGGGAGCTGTTTTTT.

In this sample, this clonotype turned up a few times. CDR3 nucleotides: TGTGCCAGCAGGGTCAGGGGATTGAACACTGAAGCTTTCTTT. This encodes CASRVRGLNTEAFF. The rearrangement uses TRBV6-1 and TRBJ1-1; possible D gene TRBD1, 6 bases. The germline CDR1 and CDR2 sequences are MNHNS and SASEGT. Trimming removed 6 bases from V and 0 bases from J, with 11 bases in between. CDR3 length: 14 amino acids.

The V gene is TRBV28, the J gene TRBJ2-7; 7 nucleotides agree with TRBD1. The junction had 18 bases not matched to a gene; V was cut back by 6 bases and J by 4 bases. The CDR3 loop spans 17 amino acids. CDR1 is MDHEN and CDR2 is SYDVKM in the germline V gene. Here the CDR3 reads CASSNPPTGTANYEQYF. In nucleotides, the CDR3 is TGTGCCAGCAGCAATCCCCCGACCGGGACAGCCAATTACGAGCAGTACTTC. Based on the CDR3 plus reference TRBV28 and TRBJ2-7, the full variable domain is DVKVTQSSRYLVKRTGEKVFLECVQDMDHENMFWYRQDPGLGLRLIYFSYDVKMKEKGDIPEGYSVSREKKERFSLILESASTNQTSMYLCASSNPPTGTANYEQYFGPGTRLTVT.

The chain has TRBV6-1 and TRBJ1-2, with 8 bases that match TRBD1. The J segment lost 4 bases and the V segment lost 6 bases, leaving 4 bases of the junction unmatched. The length of the CDR3 is 13 residues. Per germline, CDR1 MNHNS and CDR2 SASEGT. CDR3 residues: CASSGQGTYGYTF. CDR3 DNA: TGTGCCAGCAGCGGACAGGGAACCTATGGCTACACCTTC.

This clonotype was seen repeatedly, ten times or more. The CDR3 here is CASSLTGGWETQYF. The DNA of the CDR3 is TGTGCCAGCAGCCTGACAGGGGGCTGGGAGACCCAGTACTTC. The chain combines TRBV7-2 with TRBJ2-5; 10 bases fit TRBD1. This CDR3 is 14 amino acids long. V trimming: 5 bases; J trimming: 5 bases; junction bases outside the gene matches: 5. Germline CDR1 SGHTA, CDR2 FQGNSA.

The chain employs TRBV29-1 and TRBJ2-7, with TRBD1 matching over 10 bases. V lost 7 bases, J lost 5 bases, and 14 bases stayed unmatched. This CDR3 is built from 15 residues. From germline, CDR1 is SQVTM and CDR2 ANQGSEA. The CDR3 nucleotides are TGCAGCGCCATGGCCCCGGGACAGGGGTCCCACGAGCAGTACTTC. It yields the protein CSAMAPGQGSHEQYF.

The rearrangement links TRBV12-3 or TRBV12-4 to TRBJ1-5; TRBD1 agrees at 8 bases. V shed 3 bases, J shed 7 bases, and the junction held 8 bases outside the gene matches. The CDR3 runs 15 residues. The CDR3 loop reads CASSFRTGRLQPQHF. The CDR3 bases are TGTGCCAGCAGTTTCAGGACAGGGCGATTGCAGCCCCAGCATTTT.

This clonotype was detected ten times or more. This chain connects TRBV12-3 or TRBV12-4 to TRBJ1-3, with 7 bases lining up with TRBD1. V was clipped by 6 bases and J by 0 bases; unmatched bases: 8. CDR3 length equals 16 residues. The CDR3 reads CASRGGTGASGNTIYF. The CDR3 nucleotides are TGTGCCAGCAGGGGAGGAACAGGGGCCTCTGGAAACACCATATATTTT.

This clonotype has at least ten counts. This sequence joins TRBV27 and TRBJ1-5, with 9 nucleotides matching TRBD1. CDR3 length: 15 amino acids. V trimming: 4 bases; J trimming: 1 base; junction bases outside the gene matches: 2. Germline V lookup: CDR1 MNHEY, CDR2 SMNVEV (reference sequence). The CDR3, as DNA: TGTGCCAGCAGTTCCGGGACAGGGAGCAATCAGCCCCAGCATTTT. This sequence encodes CASSSGTGSNQPQHF.

This clonotype was recorded at least ten times. The chain links TRBV10-3 to TRBJ1-1; D is possibly TRBD1 (5 bases). The CDR3 has 14 amino acids. Trimming pared 6 bases from V and 1 base from J, leaving 12 bases between. In germline, CDR1 is ENHRY, CDR2 SYGVKD. CDR3 residues: CAIRVGAGNTEAFF. CDR3 bases: TGTGCCATCAGGGTAGGGGCCGGGAACACTGAAGCTTTCTTT.

This clonotype was observed many times. The chain couples TRBV7-9 to TRBJ1-2; no clear D. The ends were cut back, 4 bases at V and 2 bases at J, with 5 bases in the middle. This CDR3 contains 12 residues. The germline gives CDR1 SEHNR, CDR2 FQNEAQ (reference sequence). The CDR3 reads CASSSLNYGYTF. CDR3 in DNA: TGTGCCAGCAGCTCGTTAAACTATGGCTACACCTTC.

The chain is built from TRBV28 and TRBJ1-1, with D hard to call. V shed 6 bases and J shed 0 bases, with 8 bases lying between them. The CDR3 spans 13 residues. CDR1 is MDHEN, CDR2 SYDVKM, per germline. CDR3 sequence (DNA): TGTGCCAGCAGACTCCTCCTGAACACTGAAGCTTTCTTT. It yields the protein CASRLLLNTEAFF.

The rearrangement uses TRBV7-2 and TRBJ2-5, with TRBD2 identical over 8 bases. From germline, CDR1 is SGHTA and CDR2 FQGNSA. The junction had 15 bases not matched to a gene; V was cut back by 5 bases and J by 7 bases. This CDR3 spans 16 amino acids. The CDR3: CASSLAGLVWIRTQYF. CDR3 bases: TGTGCCAGCAGCCTCGCGGGACTAGTGTGGATTAGGACCCAGTACTTC.

This clonotype showed up many times. A much larger clone lies a single base off, so this may be a read error. This chain joins TRBV5-8 and TRBJ2-5, with 7 positions matching TRBD1. This CDR3 region has 13 residues. Germline CDR1 and CDR2: SGHTS and YDEGEE. After removal of 4 bases from V and 5 bases from J, the junction contained 5 bases not matched to a gene. CDR3 amino acids: CASSVTGLETQYF. The DNA for the CDR3 is TGTGCCAGCAGCGTGACAGGGTTGGAGACCCAGTACTTC.

This clonotype was observed many times. This chain joins TRBV12-3 or TRBV12-4 and TRBJ1-1; weak D call: TRBD1 (5 bases). The CDR3 has 13 residues. The V gene lost 7 bases and the J gene lost 4 bases, with 13 bases spanning the gap. CDR3 residues: CASTQGVSTEAFF. Here the CDR3 DNA reads TGTGCCAGCACCCAGGGTGTGAGCACTGAAGCTTTCTTT.

The table lists this clonotype with many counts. The CDR3 DNA reads as TGCGCCAGCAGCCAAGATCGAACGGGGGCAACCGGGACCCAGTACTTC. Protein product: CASSQDRTGATGTQYF. The chain links TRBV4-1 to TRBJ2-5; D tentatively reads TRBD1 or TRBD2 (6 bases each). The CDR3 is made up of 16 amino acids. The germline gives CDR1 MGHRA, CDR2 YSYEKL. Trimming removed 0 bases at V and 7 bases at J, with 18 bases between.

The V and J genes are TRBV12-3 or TRBV12-4 and TRBJ1-2; TRBD1 is a possible D gene (5 bases). Trimming took 5 bases from V and 9 from J, leaving 16 bases between them. The CDR3 is 13 amino acids. DNA of the CDR3: TGTGCCAGCAGTCCAGACAGCGGTGACAGCTACACCTTC. It specifies CASSPDSGDSYTF.

This clonotype has ten or more counts. The chain is built from TRBV29-1 and TRBJ1-2, with D unresolved. V lost 3 bases to trimming and J lost 7 bases, with 9 bases between them. There are 11 residues in the CDR3. CDR1 and CDR2 from the germline V gene are SQVTM and ANQGSEA. CDR3 nucleotides: TGCAGCGTTGAGTTGGTCGGTGGCTACACCTTC. Its translation: CSVELVGGYTF.

The table lists this clonotype with many counts. The rearrangement uses TRBV6-2 or TRBV6-3 and TRBJ2-5; 10 positions match TRBD1. The CDR3 sequence is 15 residues long. The ends lost 8 bases at V and 1 base at J; junction bases unmatched: 7. Germline lookup yields CDR1 MNHEY and CDR2 SVGEGT. CDR3 sequence reads: CASFAGTGVQETQYF. CDR3 nucleotide sequence: TGTGCCAGCTTTGCCGGGACAGGGGTCCAAGAGACCCAGTACTTC.

This clonotype was seen a few times. The chain joins TRBV6-1 to TRBJ2-6; D gene ambiguous. CDR1 is MNHNS and CDR2 is SASEGT in the germline V gene. The CDR3 contains 13 residues. Between the trimmed V and J ends, which lost 11 bases and 0 bases, there was a span of 8 bases. CDR3 DNA: TGTGCCGCTACGGGCTCTGGGGCCAACGTCCTGACTTTC. Translation: CAATGSGANVLTF.

This clonotype has a count of ten or more. The chain carries TRBV6-1 and TRBJ1-2, with 8 bases that match TRBD1. V lost 5 bases and J lost 8; bases outside the gene matches: 4. In germline, CDR1 is MNHNS, CDR2 SASEGT. The CDR3 length is 12 residues. In nucleotides, the CDR3 is TGTGCCAGCAGTCAGGGGGCCGGAGGCTACACCTTC. Residues: CASSQGAGGYTF.